This TCR beta chain was recorded in a study of shared clonotypes between healthy human individuals. On the study more broadly: The donor group consisted of a couple of women and a few men, aged 18 to 49. General study findings and limits: It was observed that 5% to 6% of naive CD4 clonotypes were shared across several donors.

Per germline, CDR1 WSHSY and CDR2 SAAADI. V lost 4 bases, J lost 6 bases, and 1 base stayed unmatched. This CDR3 has 13 residues. This clone is a singleton in its sample. Its specificity is unknown. TCRdb's copy holds only in-frame clones and misses some; the assay was immunoSEQ multiplex PCR. The sample lists some 2,400,000 clones; approximately 96% were seen once. The receptor was isolated from a man aged 18 to 29 in good health. Sequenced input: naive CD4+ T cells sorted from blood. Subset reported: CD45RA+ positively selected. This chain links TRBV10-2 with TRBJ1-3; 9 nucleotides line up with TRBD1. The CDR3 region is CASSGQGENTIYF. CDR3 bases: TGCGCCAGCAGTGGACAGGGGGAAAACACCATATATTTT.